This entry lists 18 T cell receptor beta chains sequenced from one sample in a study of cytomegalovirus exposure and HLA in healthy donors. Using immunoSEQ multiplex PCR, the repertoire was profiled, and TCRdb retains in-frame clones only, with some absent. The table has about 79,000 clones, more than 85% seen once. What was sequenced was PBMCs. These receptors were obtained from a woman in her 30s in good health and CMV-seronegative.

V usage is TRBV9 and J usage is TRBJ1-1, with TRBD1 as a possible D gene (5 bases). Trimming pared 4 bases from V and 0 bases from J, leaving 13 bases between. The CDR3 is 15 residues long. Germline V gives CDR1 SGDLS, CDR2 YYNGEE. The CDR3 DNA is TGTGCCAGCAGCTCCGACAGAGTTCTGAACACTGAAGCTTTCTTT. As protein: CASSSDRVLNTEAFF.

The chain recombines TRBV15 with TRBJ2-3, with TRBD2 identical over 10 bases. V lost 1 base, J lost 2 bases, and 6 bases stayed unmatched. Looked up from germline, CDR1 is LNHNV and CDR2 is YYDKDF (reference sequence). This CDR3 comprises 17 residues. The CDR3 loop is CATSRVASGSPTDTQYF. CDR3 DNA sequence: TGTGCCACCAGCAGAGTCGCTAGCGGGAGCCCCACAGATACGCAGTATTTT.

The chain uses TRBV4-3 and TRBJ2-5, with TRBD2 matching 13 bases. Trimming cost V 0 bases and J 5 bases; bases outside gene matches: 6. CDR3 length: 17 amino acids. Germline lookup yields CDR1 LGHNA and CDR2 YSLEER. DNA for the CDR3: TGCGCCAGCAGCCAAGATCCACTAGCGGGGGGGCGGGAGACCCAGTACTTC. It encodes CASSQDPLAGGRETQYF.

V usage is TRBV2 and J usage is TRBJ2-3, with TRBD2 as a possible D gene (6 bases). CDR3 size: 14 residues. CDR1 SNHLY and CDR2 FYNNEI come from the germline V gene. Trimming removed 9 bases from V and 3 bases from J, with 16 bases in between. CDR3 in amino acids: CASPGGAATDTQYF. CDR3 DNA sequence: TGTGCCAGTCCTGGAGGGGCTGCTACAGATACGCAGTATTTT.

The genes are TRBV12-5 and TRBJ2-2, with TRBD2 matching over 10 bases. CDR3 length: 18 amino acids. V lost 4 bases, J lost 4 bases, and 12 bases stayed unmatched. The germline gives CDR1 LGHNT, CDR2 FRNRAP. CDR3 sequence: CASGSPGSGRAPTGELFF. The DNA of the CDR3 is TGTGCTAGTGGTTCCCCGGGAAGCGGGAGGGCCCCCACCGGGGAGCTGTTTTTT.

This clone was observed at least ten times. This sequence joins TRBV11-2 and TRBJ2-1; TRBD2 might be the D (6 bases). The CDR3 sequence is 15 residues long. Germline CDR1 and CDR2: SGHAT and FQNNGV. V was clipped by 5 bases and J by 4 bases, with 15 bases between them. The CDR3 DNA sequence: TGTGCCAGCAGCCACCTAACCGGGGGTTACAATGAGCAGTTCTTC. Amino acids: CASSHLTGGYNEQFF.

The chain's CDR3 is CASSLGTGAAGNTIYF. As DNA, the CDR3 is TGTGCCAGCAGCTTGGGGACAGGGGCGGCGGGAAACACCATATATTTT. V and J are TRBV5-4 and TRBJ1-3, with TRBD1 matching 9 bases. Trimming cost V 0 bases and J 4 bases; bases outside gene matches: 5. The CDR3 runs 16 residues. Per germline, CDR1 SGHNT and CDR2 YYREEE (reference sequence).

This clone was recorded once. This chain uses TRBV6-1 with TRBJ1-2; D gene uncertain. The CDR3 has 13 residues. V was shortened by 9 bases and J by 4 bases, with 15 bases between the two germline ends. Germline values: CDR1 MNHNS, CDR2 SASEGT. The DNA of the CDR3 is TGTGCCAGTCTTTACCTAAATCGCTATGGCTACACCTTC. Its translation: CASLYLNRYGYTF.

The rearrangement uses TRBV7-9 and TRBJ2-5; D is perhaps TRBD2 (6 bases). The CDR3 runs to 14 residues. Germline V gene data show CDR1 as SEHNR and CDR2 as FQNEAQ (reference sequence). V was trimmed by 2 bases and J by 5 bases, leaving 12 bases between them. This chain's CDR3 is CASSLRRGGETQYF. The CDR3 DNA reads TGTGCCAGCAGCTTAAGGCGGGGTGGGGAGACCCAGTACTTC. Full variable domain (outside the CDR3, taken from reference TRBV7-9 and TRBJ2-5): DTGVSQNPRHKITKRGQNVTFRCDPISEHNRLYWYRQTLGQGPEFLTYFQNEAQLEKSRLLSDRFSAERPKGSFSTLEIQRTEQGDSAMYLCASSLRRGGETQYFGPGTRLLVL.

J is TRBJ2-5 and V is TRBV6-6; weak D call: TRBD1 (6 bases). Germline V lookup: CDR1 MNHNY, CDR2 SVGAGI (reference sequence). V lost 4 bases and J 1 base, leaving 13 bases between the germline ends. The CDR3 length is 15 residues. DNA for the CDR3: TGTGCCAGCAGTTCCAAGGACAGAGCCCAAGAGACCCAGTACTTC. Its protein product is CASSSKDRAQETQYF.

The J gene is TRBJ2-4, the V gene TRBV7-2, with a possible D match to TRBD1 (6 bases). CDR3 length equals 15 residues. The germline V gene encodes CDR1 SGHTA and CDR2 FQGNSA. V was clipped by 1 base and J by 5 bases, with 12 bases between them. CDR3 bases: TGTGCCAGCAGCTTAGGGCCAGGGGCCCAAAACATTCAGTACTTC. Translating gives CASSLGPGAQNIQYF.

This chain links TRBV5-1 with TRBJ2-5, with a tentative D call TRBD2 (6 bases). The CDR3 has 15 amino acids. Germline values: CDR1 SGHRS, CDR2 YFSETQ. V dropped 0 bases and J dropped 2 bases, with 11 bases sitting between them. This chain's CDR3 is CASSLGPGLQETQYF. CDR3 nucleotide sequence: TGCGCCAGCAGCTTGGGACCAGGACTACAAGAGACCCAGTACTTC.

V gene TRBV7-9 combines with J gene TRBJ2-3; D gene uncertain. Germline-derived CDR1 and CDR2 are SEHNR and FQNEAQ (reference sequence). The CDR3 sequence is 10 residues long. V lost 8 bases and J lost 6, with 6 bases in between. The CDR3 DNA sequence: TGTGCCAGCGTCCATGATACGCAGTATTTT. Translating it yields CASVHDTQYF.

This clone has a single count. This chain connects TRBV7-2 to TRBJ2-3; 10 bases map to TRBD2. Germline assignment: CDR1 SGHTA and CDR2 FQGNSA. The CDR3 spans 19 residues. V shed 4 bases and J 0 bases; nucleotides not matched to a gene: 13. CDR3 nucleotide sequence: TGTGCCAGCAGCTCCAGGACGCGGGGTAGCGGGGGGAGCACAGATACGCAGTATTTT. This gives the protein CASSSRTRGSGGSTDTQYF.

This clone is a singleton in its sample. This chain joins TRBV10-3 and TRBJ1-1, with 11 bases lining up with TRBD1. CDR1 and CDR2 (germline): ENHRY, SYGVKD. V shed 11 bases and J 0 bases; nucleotides not matched to a gene: 11. This CDR3 has 16 amino acids. The CDR3 DNA follows: TGTGCCTCCGGGGGCGGACAGGGGGCCGTGAACACTGAAGCTTTCTTT. As protein: CASGGGQGAVNTEAFF.

The V and J genes are TRBV15 and TRBJ2-7; D might be TRBD2 (6 bases). This CDR3 is built from 15 residues. V lost 2 bases to trimming and J lost 4 bases, with 15 bases between them. The germline V gene encodes CDR1 LNHNV and CDR2 YYDKDF (reference sequence). In DNA form, the CDR3 reads TGTGCCACCAGCAGACGGGACGGGAGTACTTACGAGCAGTACTTC. Encoded protein: CATSRRDGSTYEQYF.

This chain connects TRBV18 to TRBJ2-7, with TRBD1 identical over 11 bases. Per germline, CDR1 KGHSH and CDR2 LQKENI. The CDR3 spans 16 residues. Losses at the gene ends were 3 bases for V and 4 bases for J; bases not matched to a gene: 8. Here the CDR3 DNA reads TGTGCCAGCTCACCCCCCCGAGGACAGGGGGCTTACGAGCAGTACTTC. Translation: CASSPPRGQGAYEQYF.

This sequence joins TRBV6-6 and TRBJ1-2; D unresolved. Per the germline V gene, CDR1 is MNHNY and CDR2 is SVGAGI (reference sequence). V dropped 7 bases and J dropped 3 bases, with 12 bases sitting between them. This CDR3 region has 13 residues. DNA of the CDR3: TGTGCCAGCAACGGGAGGGTCGACTATGGCTACACCTTC. It specifies CASNGRVDYGYTF.